One and the same sample provided the 10 T cell receptor beta chains below, sequenced in a study of memory CD4+ T cells and cytomegalovirus serostatus. Profiling relied on immunoSEQ multiplex PCR, and the TCRdb table lists in-frame clones only, not all of them. The data show about 48,000 clones, more than 70% seen once. The sort gate was single viable CD3+CD4+CD8-CD45RO+ cells for memory CD4+ T cells. Sequenced input: memory CD4+ T cells from blood. These receptors were collected from an adult in good health and CMV-seronegative.

The rearrangement links TRBV4-1 to TRBJ2-6; D remains unclear. V was trimmed by 3 bases and J by 0 bases, leaving 12 bases between them. The CDR3 has 17 amino acids. In germline, CDR1 is MGHRA, CDR2 YSYEKL. The CDR3 DNA reads TGCGCCAGCAGCCATGCCCTCCAAAGCTCTGGGGCCAACGTCCTGACTTTC. Amino acid sequence: CASSHALQSSGANVLTF.

CDR3: CASTGGVEQFF. The CDR3 region has the DNA TGTGCCAGTACCGGGGGGGTCGAGCAGTTCTTC. The rearrangement links TRBV19 to TRBJ2-1; 8 positions agree with TRBD2. This CDR3 contains 11 residues. Germline values: CDR1 LNHDA, CDR2 SQIVND (reference sequence). The V gene end was trimmed by 7 bases and the J gene end by 10 bases; junction bases not matched to a gene: 3.

The V call is TRBV6-1, the J call TRBJ1-5; no clear D. This CDR3 has 15 residues. Trimming removed 1 base at V and 1 base at J, with 8 bases between. Germline CDR1 and CDR2: MNHNS and SASEGT. The CDR3 DNA follows: TGTGCCAGCAGTGAAGTGTTTTCGAGCAATCAGCCCCAGCATTTT. It specifies CASSEVFSSNQPQHF.

As DNA, the CDR3 is TGTGCCAGCACCGCTCTTAATTCTGGGGCCAACGTCCTGACTTTC. The encoded protein is CASTALNSGANVLTF. V and J are TRBV27 and TRBJ2-6; D gene ambiguous. The ends were cut back, 7 bases at V and 1 base at J, with 11 bases in the middle. CDR3 size: 15 residues. Germline values: CDR1 MNHEY, CDR2 SMNVEV (reference sequence).

The chain combines TRBV5-1 with TRBJ2-7, with D perhaps TRBD2 (5 bases). Germline lookup yields CDR1 SGHRS and CDR2 YFSETQ. The V and J ends lost 4 bases and 3 bases respectively, with 17 bases between them. The CDR3 runs to 15 residues. This chain's CDR3 is CASSPGPPRGYEQYF. The DNA for the CDR3 is TGCGCCAGCAGCCCTGGTCCCCCTCGGGGCTACGAGCAGTACTTC.

V gene TRBV19 combines with J gene TRBJ1-1; D is unclear. V lost 5 bases and J 1 base, leaving 17 bases between the germline ends. The CDR3 spans 16 residues. CDR1 is LNHDA, CDR2 SQIVND, per germline (reference sequence). The CDR3 protein is CASSAGIQVTNTEAFF. CDR3 in DNA: TGTGCCAGTAGTGCGGGGATCCAGGTCACGAACACTGAAGCTTTCTTT.

This sequence joins TRBV5-4 and TRBJ1-3; D uncertain. This CDR3 is 17 amino acids long. Germline V gene sequence: CDR1 SGHNT, CDR2 YYREEE (reference sequence). V was trimmed by 4 bases and J by 1 base, leaving 18 bases between them. The CDR3 spells CASSTPSDIWSGNTIYF. CDR3 DNA sequence: TGTGCCAGCAGCACCCCTTCCGACATTTGGTCTGGAAACACCATATATTTT.

This clone is a singleton in its sample. V and J are TRBV6-5 and TRBJ1-1; D is ambiguous. Trimming left V 6 bases short and J 3 bases short, with 14 bases between. This CDR3 comprises 14 residues. Per the germline V gene, CDR1 is MNHEY and CDR2 is SVGAGI. The CDR3 DNA reads as TGTGCCAGCAGGATAATGGGAGGGCACACTGAAGCTTTCTTT. It codes for CASRIMGGHTEAFF.

The rearrangement uses TRBV18 and TRBJ1-2; 9 bases align to TRBD1. V gave up 2 bases and J gave up 2 bases; unmatched junction bases: 9. Germline values: CDR1 KGHSH, CDR2 LQKENI. This CDR3 has 17 amino acids. The CDR3 bases are TGTGCCAGCTCACCATTAGTTTCCGGGACAGGGAACTATGGCTACACCTTC. Protein: CASSPLVSGTGNYGYTF.

The chain combines TRBV29-1 with TRBJ2-3; 10 bases fit TRBD2. Germline V CDR1 and CDR2: SQVTM, ANQGSEA. CDR3 length: 15 amino acids. Trimming at V came to 7 bases and at J to 0 bases, leaving 7 bases not matched to a gene. CDR3 protein: CSAALTSGSTDTQYF. The CDR3 DNA sequence: TGCAGCGCCGCCCTGACTAGCGGGAGCACAGATACGCAGTATTTT.